The clone carrying this T cell receptor (beta chain) was counted many times. Its antigen is as yet unknown. The source of the sample is a study of human T cells and chemical hapten exposure. About the study: Mostly female patients had alopecia areata, totalis or universalis. Study-level results: Correlating positively with patch test score were the PT1 expanded TCR counts.

Indicated time point: patch test 2, 6 weeks after DPC sensitization. The treatment here: therapeutic diphenylcyclopropenone sensitization with weekly scalp DPC. Whole blood, unfractionated, served as the material for total RNA extraction. Using its own MiXCR run on the RACE reads, TCRdb lists one record per CDR3 protein. The table lists around 67,000 distinct CDR3 sequences, around 8.8% of them singletons. CDR3 length: 14 residues. After removal of 5 bases from V and 3 bases from J, the junction contained 5 bases not matched to a gene. The germline CDR1 and CDR2 sequences are LGHDT and YNNKEL (reference sequence).

This chain uses TRBV3-1 with TRBJ2-5; 8 bases align to TRBD2. This sequence was found in a woman between 50 and 59 years old with alopecia areata. Some clones in this sample may be carry-over from other donors' samples. The sequencing here drew on whole blood, taken in connection with sensitization to the hapten diphenylcyclopropenone (DPC). CDR3 region: CASSSRLAKETQYF. DNA for the CDR3: TGTGCCAGCAGCTCCCGACTAGCGAAAGAGACCCAGTACTTC.